The sequence of this TCR beta chain was determined in a study of cytotoxic CD8 clonotypes in ibrutinib-treated CLL. Overall study: The taking of response samples occurred after a median roughly 11 months of treatment, with a range of 6 to 36.

With regard to this clone: Its antigen remains unknown.

The length of the CDR3 is 14 residues. Looked up from germline, CDR1 is SGHNT and CDR2 is YYREEE (reference sequence). Trimming shortened V by 1 base and J by 7 bases, and 15 bases separated the two germline ends. Produced via immunoSEQ multiplex PCR; TCRdb's table is partial and in-frame only. The data contain around 330,000 clones, 67% of them seen just once; the ten biggest clones take up just under 6.5%. Findings of the study overall: Sustained-remission patients were sampled at different times than progressing patients were. Public clonotypes, an uncommon group, contracted or remained stable on treatment.

This TCR was sampled from a human donor with chronic lymphocytic leukemia. The chain uses TRBV5-4 and TRBJ2-7, with D unresolved. The material sequenced was PBMCs, taken after 36 months of ibrutinib treatment. CDR3 loop: CASSLRAGRGEQYF. Written as DNA, the CDR3 is TGTGCCAGCAGCTTGCGGGCAGGCCGTGGGGAGCAGTACTTC.